The 30 T cell receptor beta chains given below trace back to one sample, sequenced in a study of T cell repertoires in cytomegalovirus infection. MiXCR, applied by TCRdb to the reads, yields one record per CDR3 protein. This table has 200,000 or so distinct CDR3 sequences, about 39% appearing once. These receptors have no identified antigens. The sample in question was CD8+ T cells from cultured PBMCs, obtained from culture after CMV antigen stimulation. The receptors come from a human donor in good health (CMV status not recorded). Some clones in this sample may be carry-over from other donors' samples.

This clonotype was detected a few times. The chain joins TRBV7-3 to TRBJ2-1; 11 bases align to TRBD1. The CDR3 loop spans 18 amino acids. CDR1 is SGHTA, CDR2 FQGTGA, per germline. V trimming: 5 bases; J trimming: 6 bases; junction bases outside the gene matches: 15. This CDR3 is CASSLHRGGQGAGNEQFF. As DNA, the CDR3 is TGTGCCAGCAGCCTCCACCGGGGAGGACAGGGGGCGGGCAATGAGCAGTTCTTC. Supplemented by reference TRBV7-3 and TRBJ2-1, the full variable domain reads GAGVSQTPSNKVTEKGKYVELRCDPISGHTALYWYRQSLGQGPEFLIYFQGTGAADDSGLPNDRFFAVRPEGSVSTLKIQRTERGDSAVYLCASSLHRGGQGAGNEQFFGPGTRLTVL.

V gene TRBV27 combines with J gene TRBJ1-1; D is unclear. Germline CDR1 MNHEY, CDR2 SMNVEV (reference sequence). V was pared by 7 bases and J by 8 bases, with 11 bases between. There are 11 residues in the CDR3. The CDR3, as DNA: TGTGCCAGCACCCAAAGCCCCGAAGCTTTCTTT. Residues: CASTQSPEAFF.

The chain has TRBV7-8 and TRBJ1-5; D perhaps matches TRBD1 (5 bases). The germline gives CDR1 SGHVS, CDR2 FQNEAQ. The length of the CDR3 is 17 residues. The V end lost 2 bases, the J end lost 7 bases, and 21 bases lay between the germline ends. CDR3 amino acids: CASSLRPWRAKGQPQHF. DNA of the CDR3: TGTGCCAGCAGCTTACGTCCCTGGAGAGCCAAGGGGCAGCCCCAGCATTTT.

The chain links TRBV5-6 to TRBJ1-5, with a possible D match to TRBD1 (5 bases). CDR3 size: 15 residues. CDR1 SGHDT and CDR2 YYEEEE come from the germline V gene. Trimming took 1 base from V and 1 from J, leaving 9 bases between them. CDR3 sequence reads: CASSLKGPSNQPQHF. CDR3 nucleotide sequence: TGTGCCAGCAGCTTGAAGGGACCGAGCAATCAGCCCCAGCATTTT. Variable domain in full (rest from reference TRBV5-6 and TRBJ1-5): DAGVTQSPTHLIKTRGQQVTLRCSPKSGHDTVSWYQQALGQGPQFIFQYYEEEERQRGNFPDRFSGHQFPNYSSELNVNALLLGDSALYLCASSLKGPSNQPQHFGDGTRLSIL.

Concerning this clonotype: A clone one base away is much larger, so this may be a read error. This is likely a read error, given that the CDR3 carries no conserved phenylalanine or tryptophan at its end. The rearrangement joins TRBV7-6 to TRBJ2-4; 9 nucleotides agree with TRBD2. Germline V gene sequence: CDR1 SGHVS, CDR2 FNYEAQ. This CDR3 is 18 amino acids long. Unmatched junction bases numbered 12, after V lost 5 bases and J lost 1 base. The CDR3, as DNA: TGTGCCAGCAGCCCATCTGCTCTTAGCGGGAGTGCCAAAAACATTCAGTACTTA. As protein: CASSPSALSGSAKNIQYL.

This chain joins TRBV5-6 and TRBJ1-3, with D hard to call. CDR3 length: 17 amino acids. Germline loops: CDR1 SGHDT, CDR2 YYEEEE. Trimming took 0 bases from V and 0 from J, leaving 13 bases between them. CDR3 DNA sequence: TGTGCCAGCAGCTTGGGTGAAGAGGTACTCTCTGGAAACACCATATATTTT. Translated: CASSLGEEVLSGNTIYF.

Details on this clonotype: A read error is likely, as this CDR3 ends without the conserved phenylalanine or tryptophan. This rearrangement joins TRBV7-3 to TRBJ2-5, with 7 bases that match TRBD2. This CDR3 spans 15 amino acids. V was pared by 3 bases and J by 4 bases, with 8 bases of the junction left unmatched. Germline values: CDR1 SGHTA, CDR2 FQGTGA. CDR3 loop: CASSLGGGPGETQYL. The CDR3 bases are TGTGCCAGCAGCTTGGGGGGGGGTCCGGGAGAGACCCAGTACTTA.

The chain couples TRBV28 to TRBJ1-1; D unclear. The germline V gene has CDR1 MDHEN and CDR2 SYDVKM. Trimming cost V 5 bases and J 1 base, with 11 bases left between them. The CDR3 is 14 amino acids. DNA for the CDR3: TGTGCCAGCAGTCAAACAGTGGGGAACACTGAAGCTTTCTTT. Residues: CASSQTVGNTEAFF.

This sequence joins TRBV18 and TRBJ2-3; 10 bases are a match to TRBD2. Germline CDR1 KGHSH, CDR2 LQKENI. Losses at the gene ends were 8 bases for V and 0 bases for J; bases not matched to a gene: 5. CDR3 size: 15 residues. Here the CDR3 reads CASTPGLASTDTQYF. CDR3 coding DNA: TGTGCCAGCACCCCGGGACTAGCGAGCACAGATACGCAGTATTTT.

The chain is built from TRBV7-6 and TRBJ2-1; D is perhaps TRBD1 or TRBD2 (5 bases each). From germline, CDR1 is SGHVS and CDR2 FNYEAQ. CDR3 length equals 15 residues. V was trimmed by 5 bases and J by 9 bases, leaving 20 bases between them. For the CDR3, the DNA is TGTGCCAGCAGCCTCCTGGGGGATTCTGGGAGTGAGCAGTTCTTC. Its protein is CASSLLGDSGSEQFF.

The table lists this clonotype with a count of one. DNA of the CDR3: TGTGCCAGCACCGTGACAGCCATGAACACTGAAGCTTTCTTT. Amino acids: CASTVTAMNTEAFF. The chain links TRBV12-3 or TRBV12-4 to TRBJ1-1; tentatively, D is TRBD1 (5 bases). The CDR3 is 14 residues long. The germline V and J ends were trimmed by 7 bases and 0 bases, with 12 bases remaining between them.

The chain links TRBV7-3 to TRBJ2-1; the D is unclear. Germline lookup yields CDR1 SGHTA and CDR2 FQGTGA. The CDR3 totals 13 residues. The V end was cut by 2 bases, the J end by 8 bases, with 10 bases between. In DNA, the CDR3 is TGTGCCAGCAGCTTACGAGGAACGGATGAGCAGTTCTTC. Its protein is CASSLRGTDEQFF.

This clonotype was seen a few times. J is TRBJ2-7 and V is TRBV7-4; 8 nucleotides align to TRBD2. Germline CDR1 reads SGHVT; CDR2 reads SQSDAQ. V was pared by 5 bases and J by 0 bases, with 9 bases of the junction left unmatched. The CDR3 spans 16 residues. CDR3 protein: CASSRGGQELSYEQYF. The CDR3 region has the DNA TGTGCCAGCAGCCGGGGGGGGCAGGAGCTCTCCTACGAGCAGTACTTC.

This clonotype came up a few times. This chain uses TRBV7-2 with TRBJ1-5; no definite D call. The CDR3 covers 14 residues. Trimming stripped 2 bases from V and 4 bases from J, with 9 bases between. Per the germline V gene, CDR1 is SGHTA and CDR2 is FQGNSA. CDR3 DNA: TGTGCCAGCAGCTTAAATTGGGCTAATCAGCCCCAGCATTTT. This translates into CASSLNWANQPQHF.

The J gene is TRBJ2-7, the V gene TRBV7-9, with a possible D match to TRBD2 (6 bases). V dropped 5 bases and J dropped 5 bases, with 10 bases sitting between them. The germline V gene encodes CDR1 SEHNR and CDR2 FQNEAQ (reference sequence). There are 12 residues in the CDR3. CDR3 DNA: TGTGCCAGCAGCCGGCGGGAAAACGAGCAGTACTTC. Its protein product is CASSRRENEQYF.

The sample holds a few counts of this clonotype. The rearrangement links TRBV20-1 to TRBJ1-5; no clear D. The CDR3 has 14 residues. Germline CDR1 and CDR2: DFQATT and SNEGSKA (reference sequence). V was cut by 3 bases and J by 0 bases, with 9 bases left in between. This chain's CDR3 is CSASTRGSNQPQHF. The CDR3 DNA is TGCAGTGCTAGCACCCGGGGTAGCAATCAGCCCCAGCATTTT.

This clonotype was observed a handful of times. V and J are TRBV7-8 and TRBJ2-2; 7 positions agree with TRBD1. This CDR3 is built from 16 residues. V was clipped by 2 bases and J by 6 bases; unmatched bases: 9. The germline V gene has CDR1 SGHVS and CDR2 FQNEAQ. CDR3 loop: CASSLRTGVFAGELFF. The CDR3 nucleotides read TGTGCCAGCAGCTTACGCACAGGGGTGTTTGCCGGGGAGCTGTTTTTT.

The V and J genes are TRBV4-1 and TRBJ1-1; 8 positions match TRBD1. V gave up 3 bases and J gave up 0 bases; unmatched junction bases: 15. The CDR3 sequence is 19 residues long. Germline lookup yields CDR1 MGHRA and CDR2 YSYEKL. The CDR3 sequence is CASSHRFSRGLRMNTEAFF. CDR3 DNA: TGCGCCAGCAGCCATCGATTTTCCAGGGGGCTCCGAATGAACACTGAAGCTTTCTTT.

The chain has TRBV27 and TRBJ2-7, with unresolved D. This CDR3 is 14 amino acids long. Per germline, CDR1 MNHEY and CDR2 SMNVEV (reference sequence). V shed 3 bases and J shed 1 base, with 10 bases lying between them. This chain's CDR3 is CASSLAGVSYEQYF. The DNA of the CDR3 is TGTGCCAGCAGTTTGGCAGGAGTTTCCTACGAGCAGTACTTC.

This clonotype was seen a single time. The chain combines TRBV18 with TRBJ2-7; TRBD2 matches 9 bases. The CDR3 is 17 residues long. The J segment lost 4 bases and the V segment lost 5 bases, leaving 15 bases of the junction unmatched. Looked up from germline, CDR1 is KGHSH and CDR2 is LQKENI. In nucleotides, the CDR3 is TGTGCCAGCTCATCTGCTAGCGGGGCCGTCTTAGAGTACGAGCAGTACTTC. Translation gives CASSSASGAVLEYEQYF. Complete variable domain (other parts from reference TRBV18 and TRBJ2-7): NAGVMQNPRHLVRRRGQEARLRCSPMKGHSHVYWYRQLPEEGLKFMVYLQKENIIDESGMPKERFSAEFPKEGPSILRIQQVVRGDSAAYFCASSSASGAVLEYEQYFGPGTRLTVT.

This chain connects TRBV7-2 to TRBJ2-1; 7 positions match TRBD2. Trimming removed 3 bases from V and 2 bases from J; junction bases left unmatched: 7. Germline V gene data show CDR1 as SGHTA and CDR2 as FQGNSA. This CDR3 contains 16 residues. This chain's CDR3 is CASSFGREAPYNEQFF. CDR3 in DNA: TGTGCCAGCAGCTTTGGACGGGAGGCCCCCTACAATGAGCAGTTCTTC.

The CDR3 protein is CSVTDRLNTEAFF. CDR3 coding DNA: TGCAGCGTAACGGACAGATTGAACACTGAAGCTTTCTTT. The rearrangement uses TRBV29-1 and TRBJ1-1, with D possibly matching TRBD1 (6 bases). The CDR3 extends over 13 amino acids. Trimming pared 6 bases from V and 0 bases from J, leaving 11 bases between. From germline, CDR1 is SQVTM and CDR2 ANQGSEA.

As to this clonotype: Because the CDR3 is missing its conserved closing phenylalanine or tryptophan, this is likely a read error. The rearrangement links TRBV29-1 to TRBJ2-1; TRBD1 is a possible D gene (7 bases). From germline, CDR1 is SQVTM and CDR2 ANQGSEA. Trimming cost V 6 bases and J 4 bases, with 10 bases left between them. This CDR3 has 12 amino acids. CDR3: CSVRDSYNEQFS. DNA for the CDR3: TGCAGCGTGCGGGACAGTTACAATGAGCAGTTCTCC.

The V call is TRBV9, the J call TRBJ2-2; D possibly uses TRBD1 or TRBD2 (5 bases each). Trimming pared 3 bases from V and 1 base from J, leaving 7 bases between. Germline values: CDR1 SGDLS, CDR2 YYNGEE. This CDR3 has 14 amino acids. CDR3 sequence reads: CASSGDQNTGELFF. CDR3 sequence (DNA): TGTGCCAGCAGCGGGGACCAGAACACCGGGGAGCTGTTTTTT.

CDR3 protein: CASQPGRVDMIDEQYF. The CDR3 bases are TGTGCAAGCCAGCCGGGGCGGGTGGATATGATCGACGAGCAGTACTTC. The rearrangement uses TRBV6-1 and TRBJ2-7; D might be TRBD1 or TRBD2, each matching 5 bases. The CDR3 runs to 16 residues. Germline CDR1 and CDR2: MNHNS and SASEGT.

The gene calls are TRBV27 and TRBJ2-1, with 10 bases that match TRBD2. The CDR3 is made up of 14 amino acids. The junction had 9 bases not matched to a gene; V was cut back by 7 bases and J by 9 bases. Per germline, CDR1 MNHEY and CDR2 SMNVEV (reference sequence). DNA for the CDR3: TGTGCCAGCACCCAGCGGGGGGGCACTATTGAGCAGTTCTTC. This gives the protein CASTQRGGTIEQFF.

In this sample, this clonotype turned up a few times. The chain recombines TRBV12-3 or TRBV12-4 with TRBJ1-3; D remains unclear. With 4 bases removed from V and 0 bases from J, the gap between germline ends came to 4 bases. The CDR3 contains 13 residues. The DNA for the CDR3 is TGTGCCAGCAGTTGGAGCTCTGGAAACACCATATATTTT. Its translation: CASSWSSGNTIYF.

This clonotype was counted between two and nine times. The chain joins TRBV7-9 to TRBJ1-4, with 9 bases identical to TRBD1. The CDR3 covers 17 residues. Losses at the gene ends were 5 bases for V and 10 bases for J; bases not matched to a gene: 17. The V gene's germline CDR1 is SEHNR and CDR2 FQNEAQ (reference sequence). CDR3 amino acids: CASSLVSRWGQGGKLFF. DNA of the CDR3: TGTGCCAGCAGCCTGGTGTCGAGGTGGGGACAGGGAGGAAAACTGTTTTTT.

As concerns this clonotype: Its ends do not fully match the called genes, so a read error is possible. The chain carries TRBV7-8 and TRBJ1-5, with D unclear. Germline CDR1 SGHVS, CDR2 FQNEAQ. The CDR3 spans 17 residues. This CDR3 reads CASSPEWALGRNQPPHF. The DNA for the CDR3 is TGTGCCAGCAGCCCAGAGTGGGCACTAGGTAGAAATCAGCCCCCGCATTTT.

The rearrangement joins TRBV28 to TRBJ1-4; D is unclear. The V gene's germline CDR1 is MDHEN and CDR2 SYDVKM. The CDR3 has 16 residues. The V gene lost 4 bases and the J gene lost 6 bases, with 18 bases spanning the gap. The CDR3 loop is CASSSNPTRSDEKLFF. For the CDR3, the DNA is TGTGCCAGCAGTTCCAACCCGACAAGGTCGGATGAAAAACTGTTTTTT.